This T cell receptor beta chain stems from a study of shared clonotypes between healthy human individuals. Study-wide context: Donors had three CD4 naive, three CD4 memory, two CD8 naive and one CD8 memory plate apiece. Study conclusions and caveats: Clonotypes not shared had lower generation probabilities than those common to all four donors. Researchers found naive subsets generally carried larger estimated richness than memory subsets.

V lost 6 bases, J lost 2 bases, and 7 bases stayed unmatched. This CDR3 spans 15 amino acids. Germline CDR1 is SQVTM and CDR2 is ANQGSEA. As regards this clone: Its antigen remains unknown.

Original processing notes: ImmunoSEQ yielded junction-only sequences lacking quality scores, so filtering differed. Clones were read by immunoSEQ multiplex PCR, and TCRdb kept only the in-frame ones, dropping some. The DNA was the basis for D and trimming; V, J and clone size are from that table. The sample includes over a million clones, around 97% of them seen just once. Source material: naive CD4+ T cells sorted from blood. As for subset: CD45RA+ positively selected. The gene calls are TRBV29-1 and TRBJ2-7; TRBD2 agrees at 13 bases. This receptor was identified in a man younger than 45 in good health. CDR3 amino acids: CSVTSGRTSAYEQYF. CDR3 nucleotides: TGCAGCGTGACTAGCGGGAGGACGTCGGCCTACGAGCAGTACTTC.